The present TCR beta chain was sequenced within a study of response to subunit inactivated influenza vaccine. This clonotype has more than one count but fewer than ten. Its antigen is unknown. From germline, CDR1 is SGHRS and CDR2 YFSETQ. This CDR3 has 13 residues. J gave up 11 bases and V 2 bases, and 6 bases lay outside the gene matches. Study observations and caveats: Each seasonal flu vaccination may recruit only limited new T cells, authors suggested.

TCRdb ran MiXCR on the RT-PCR reads and lists one entry per CDR3 protein. The table lists about 830,000 distinct CDR3 sequences, approximately 17% of them singletons. The starting material was PBMCs from blood, obtained about 5 days after vaccination. This chain connects TRBV5-1 to TRBJ2-1, with 8 bases matching TRBD2. This clonotype was sampled from a man in his fifties who received an inactivated influenza vaccine. As DNA, the CDR3 is TGCGCCAGCAGCTTCCTACCTAGCGGGCAGCAGTTCTTC. This encodes CASSFLPSGQQFF.